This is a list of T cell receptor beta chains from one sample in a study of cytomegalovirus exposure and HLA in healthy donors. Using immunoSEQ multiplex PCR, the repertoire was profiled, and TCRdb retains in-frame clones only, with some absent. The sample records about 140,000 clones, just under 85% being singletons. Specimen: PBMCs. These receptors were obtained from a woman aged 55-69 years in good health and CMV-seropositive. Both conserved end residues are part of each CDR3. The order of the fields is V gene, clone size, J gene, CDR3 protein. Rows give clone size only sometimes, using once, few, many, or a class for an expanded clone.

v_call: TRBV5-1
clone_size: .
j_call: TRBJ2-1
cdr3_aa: CASSPSPGQGLLAELRNEQFF

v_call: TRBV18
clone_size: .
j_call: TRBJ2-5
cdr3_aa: CASSAPGDRETQYF

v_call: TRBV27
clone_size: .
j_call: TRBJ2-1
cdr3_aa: CASSTGTNGYNEQFF

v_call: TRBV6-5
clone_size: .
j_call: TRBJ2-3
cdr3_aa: CASSLASGSTDTQYF

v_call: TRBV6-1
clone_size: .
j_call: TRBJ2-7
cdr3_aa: CASSEAEGTATSGWYEQYF

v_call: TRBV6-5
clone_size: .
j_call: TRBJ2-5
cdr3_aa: CASSFQVGGVAETQYF

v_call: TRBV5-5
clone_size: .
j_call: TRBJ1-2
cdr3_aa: CASSLEQDAGGYTF

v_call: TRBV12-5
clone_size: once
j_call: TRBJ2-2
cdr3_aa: CASGRDINTGELFF

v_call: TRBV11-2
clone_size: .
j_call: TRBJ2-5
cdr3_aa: CASSLEYSGETQYF

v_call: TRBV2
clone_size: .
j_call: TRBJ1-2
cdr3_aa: CASSESNYGSGYTF

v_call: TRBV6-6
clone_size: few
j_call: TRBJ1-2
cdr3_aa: CASSYSSGGTYGYTF

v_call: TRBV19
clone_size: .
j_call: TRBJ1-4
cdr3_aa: CASSIQGPGEKLFF

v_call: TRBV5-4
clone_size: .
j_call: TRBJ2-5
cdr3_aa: CASSSQANSQETQYF

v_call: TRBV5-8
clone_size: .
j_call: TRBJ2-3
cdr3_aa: CANPERGTTDTQYF

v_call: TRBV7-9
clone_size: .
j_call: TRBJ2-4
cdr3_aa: CASSFERTKNIQYF

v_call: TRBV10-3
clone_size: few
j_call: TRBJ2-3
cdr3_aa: CAISDLEAATDTQYF

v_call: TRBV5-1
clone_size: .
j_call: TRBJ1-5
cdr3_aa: CASSSLPGGDQPQHF

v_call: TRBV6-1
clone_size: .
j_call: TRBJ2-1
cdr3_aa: CASSDIPGQGANEQFF

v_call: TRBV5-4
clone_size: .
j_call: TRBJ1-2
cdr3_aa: CASSSKFIQGGYGYTF

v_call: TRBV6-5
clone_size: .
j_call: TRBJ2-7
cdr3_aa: CASSSVGRDRAYEQYF

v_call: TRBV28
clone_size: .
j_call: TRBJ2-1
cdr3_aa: CASSSEVGGETYNEQFF

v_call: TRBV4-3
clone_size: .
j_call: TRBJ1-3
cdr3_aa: CASSQDGDRRNTIYF

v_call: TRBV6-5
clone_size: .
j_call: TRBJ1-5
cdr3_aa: CASTTGGNQPQHF

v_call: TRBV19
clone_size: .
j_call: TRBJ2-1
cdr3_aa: CASSIYMVASNEQFF

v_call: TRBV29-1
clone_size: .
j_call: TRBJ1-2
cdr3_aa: CSVEKGSSGGYTF

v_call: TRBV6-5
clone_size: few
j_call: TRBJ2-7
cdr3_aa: CASSPRGGPYEQYF

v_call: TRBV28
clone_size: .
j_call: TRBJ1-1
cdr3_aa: CASNLPGIEAFF

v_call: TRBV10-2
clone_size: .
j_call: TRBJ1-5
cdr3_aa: CASRAGLYQPQHF

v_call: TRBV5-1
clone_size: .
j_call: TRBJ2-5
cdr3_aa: CASSLEEGAQETQYF

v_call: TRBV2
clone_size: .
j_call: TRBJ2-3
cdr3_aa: CASNLQGGISTDTQYF

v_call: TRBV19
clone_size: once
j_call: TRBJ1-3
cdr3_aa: CASSPEIAGQRWNTIYF

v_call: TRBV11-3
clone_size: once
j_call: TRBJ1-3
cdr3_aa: CASSQSQGNTIYF

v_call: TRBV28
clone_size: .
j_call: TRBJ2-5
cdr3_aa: CASSLSGGGYQETQYF

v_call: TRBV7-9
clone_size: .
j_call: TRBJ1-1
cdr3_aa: CASSSLARADKNTEAFF

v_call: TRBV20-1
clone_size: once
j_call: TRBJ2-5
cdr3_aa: CSLWPRETQYF

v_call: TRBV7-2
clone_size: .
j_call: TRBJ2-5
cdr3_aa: CASSLVQGQETQYF

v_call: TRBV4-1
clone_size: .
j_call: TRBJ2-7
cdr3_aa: CASSHQTTGRSYEQYF

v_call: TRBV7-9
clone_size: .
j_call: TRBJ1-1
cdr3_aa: CASSLGGSEAFF

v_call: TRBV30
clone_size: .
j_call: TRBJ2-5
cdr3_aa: CAWTNGGKVPQYF

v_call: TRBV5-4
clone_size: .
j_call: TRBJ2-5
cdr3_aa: CASSLPYEGLETQYF

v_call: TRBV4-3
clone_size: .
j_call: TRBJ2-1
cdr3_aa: CASSQGAAYNEQFF

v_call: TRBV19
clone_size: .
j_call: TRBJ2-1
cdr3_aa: CASSRGQGLWNEQFF

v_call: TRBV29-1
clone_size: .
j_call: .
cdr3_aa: CSGGQGTYEQYF

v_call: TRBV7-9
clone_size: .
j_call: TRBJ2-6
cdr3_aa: CASSRQGLGANVLTF

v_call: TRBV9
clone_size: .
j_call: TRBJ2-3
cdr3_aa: CATGAGTSTDTQYF